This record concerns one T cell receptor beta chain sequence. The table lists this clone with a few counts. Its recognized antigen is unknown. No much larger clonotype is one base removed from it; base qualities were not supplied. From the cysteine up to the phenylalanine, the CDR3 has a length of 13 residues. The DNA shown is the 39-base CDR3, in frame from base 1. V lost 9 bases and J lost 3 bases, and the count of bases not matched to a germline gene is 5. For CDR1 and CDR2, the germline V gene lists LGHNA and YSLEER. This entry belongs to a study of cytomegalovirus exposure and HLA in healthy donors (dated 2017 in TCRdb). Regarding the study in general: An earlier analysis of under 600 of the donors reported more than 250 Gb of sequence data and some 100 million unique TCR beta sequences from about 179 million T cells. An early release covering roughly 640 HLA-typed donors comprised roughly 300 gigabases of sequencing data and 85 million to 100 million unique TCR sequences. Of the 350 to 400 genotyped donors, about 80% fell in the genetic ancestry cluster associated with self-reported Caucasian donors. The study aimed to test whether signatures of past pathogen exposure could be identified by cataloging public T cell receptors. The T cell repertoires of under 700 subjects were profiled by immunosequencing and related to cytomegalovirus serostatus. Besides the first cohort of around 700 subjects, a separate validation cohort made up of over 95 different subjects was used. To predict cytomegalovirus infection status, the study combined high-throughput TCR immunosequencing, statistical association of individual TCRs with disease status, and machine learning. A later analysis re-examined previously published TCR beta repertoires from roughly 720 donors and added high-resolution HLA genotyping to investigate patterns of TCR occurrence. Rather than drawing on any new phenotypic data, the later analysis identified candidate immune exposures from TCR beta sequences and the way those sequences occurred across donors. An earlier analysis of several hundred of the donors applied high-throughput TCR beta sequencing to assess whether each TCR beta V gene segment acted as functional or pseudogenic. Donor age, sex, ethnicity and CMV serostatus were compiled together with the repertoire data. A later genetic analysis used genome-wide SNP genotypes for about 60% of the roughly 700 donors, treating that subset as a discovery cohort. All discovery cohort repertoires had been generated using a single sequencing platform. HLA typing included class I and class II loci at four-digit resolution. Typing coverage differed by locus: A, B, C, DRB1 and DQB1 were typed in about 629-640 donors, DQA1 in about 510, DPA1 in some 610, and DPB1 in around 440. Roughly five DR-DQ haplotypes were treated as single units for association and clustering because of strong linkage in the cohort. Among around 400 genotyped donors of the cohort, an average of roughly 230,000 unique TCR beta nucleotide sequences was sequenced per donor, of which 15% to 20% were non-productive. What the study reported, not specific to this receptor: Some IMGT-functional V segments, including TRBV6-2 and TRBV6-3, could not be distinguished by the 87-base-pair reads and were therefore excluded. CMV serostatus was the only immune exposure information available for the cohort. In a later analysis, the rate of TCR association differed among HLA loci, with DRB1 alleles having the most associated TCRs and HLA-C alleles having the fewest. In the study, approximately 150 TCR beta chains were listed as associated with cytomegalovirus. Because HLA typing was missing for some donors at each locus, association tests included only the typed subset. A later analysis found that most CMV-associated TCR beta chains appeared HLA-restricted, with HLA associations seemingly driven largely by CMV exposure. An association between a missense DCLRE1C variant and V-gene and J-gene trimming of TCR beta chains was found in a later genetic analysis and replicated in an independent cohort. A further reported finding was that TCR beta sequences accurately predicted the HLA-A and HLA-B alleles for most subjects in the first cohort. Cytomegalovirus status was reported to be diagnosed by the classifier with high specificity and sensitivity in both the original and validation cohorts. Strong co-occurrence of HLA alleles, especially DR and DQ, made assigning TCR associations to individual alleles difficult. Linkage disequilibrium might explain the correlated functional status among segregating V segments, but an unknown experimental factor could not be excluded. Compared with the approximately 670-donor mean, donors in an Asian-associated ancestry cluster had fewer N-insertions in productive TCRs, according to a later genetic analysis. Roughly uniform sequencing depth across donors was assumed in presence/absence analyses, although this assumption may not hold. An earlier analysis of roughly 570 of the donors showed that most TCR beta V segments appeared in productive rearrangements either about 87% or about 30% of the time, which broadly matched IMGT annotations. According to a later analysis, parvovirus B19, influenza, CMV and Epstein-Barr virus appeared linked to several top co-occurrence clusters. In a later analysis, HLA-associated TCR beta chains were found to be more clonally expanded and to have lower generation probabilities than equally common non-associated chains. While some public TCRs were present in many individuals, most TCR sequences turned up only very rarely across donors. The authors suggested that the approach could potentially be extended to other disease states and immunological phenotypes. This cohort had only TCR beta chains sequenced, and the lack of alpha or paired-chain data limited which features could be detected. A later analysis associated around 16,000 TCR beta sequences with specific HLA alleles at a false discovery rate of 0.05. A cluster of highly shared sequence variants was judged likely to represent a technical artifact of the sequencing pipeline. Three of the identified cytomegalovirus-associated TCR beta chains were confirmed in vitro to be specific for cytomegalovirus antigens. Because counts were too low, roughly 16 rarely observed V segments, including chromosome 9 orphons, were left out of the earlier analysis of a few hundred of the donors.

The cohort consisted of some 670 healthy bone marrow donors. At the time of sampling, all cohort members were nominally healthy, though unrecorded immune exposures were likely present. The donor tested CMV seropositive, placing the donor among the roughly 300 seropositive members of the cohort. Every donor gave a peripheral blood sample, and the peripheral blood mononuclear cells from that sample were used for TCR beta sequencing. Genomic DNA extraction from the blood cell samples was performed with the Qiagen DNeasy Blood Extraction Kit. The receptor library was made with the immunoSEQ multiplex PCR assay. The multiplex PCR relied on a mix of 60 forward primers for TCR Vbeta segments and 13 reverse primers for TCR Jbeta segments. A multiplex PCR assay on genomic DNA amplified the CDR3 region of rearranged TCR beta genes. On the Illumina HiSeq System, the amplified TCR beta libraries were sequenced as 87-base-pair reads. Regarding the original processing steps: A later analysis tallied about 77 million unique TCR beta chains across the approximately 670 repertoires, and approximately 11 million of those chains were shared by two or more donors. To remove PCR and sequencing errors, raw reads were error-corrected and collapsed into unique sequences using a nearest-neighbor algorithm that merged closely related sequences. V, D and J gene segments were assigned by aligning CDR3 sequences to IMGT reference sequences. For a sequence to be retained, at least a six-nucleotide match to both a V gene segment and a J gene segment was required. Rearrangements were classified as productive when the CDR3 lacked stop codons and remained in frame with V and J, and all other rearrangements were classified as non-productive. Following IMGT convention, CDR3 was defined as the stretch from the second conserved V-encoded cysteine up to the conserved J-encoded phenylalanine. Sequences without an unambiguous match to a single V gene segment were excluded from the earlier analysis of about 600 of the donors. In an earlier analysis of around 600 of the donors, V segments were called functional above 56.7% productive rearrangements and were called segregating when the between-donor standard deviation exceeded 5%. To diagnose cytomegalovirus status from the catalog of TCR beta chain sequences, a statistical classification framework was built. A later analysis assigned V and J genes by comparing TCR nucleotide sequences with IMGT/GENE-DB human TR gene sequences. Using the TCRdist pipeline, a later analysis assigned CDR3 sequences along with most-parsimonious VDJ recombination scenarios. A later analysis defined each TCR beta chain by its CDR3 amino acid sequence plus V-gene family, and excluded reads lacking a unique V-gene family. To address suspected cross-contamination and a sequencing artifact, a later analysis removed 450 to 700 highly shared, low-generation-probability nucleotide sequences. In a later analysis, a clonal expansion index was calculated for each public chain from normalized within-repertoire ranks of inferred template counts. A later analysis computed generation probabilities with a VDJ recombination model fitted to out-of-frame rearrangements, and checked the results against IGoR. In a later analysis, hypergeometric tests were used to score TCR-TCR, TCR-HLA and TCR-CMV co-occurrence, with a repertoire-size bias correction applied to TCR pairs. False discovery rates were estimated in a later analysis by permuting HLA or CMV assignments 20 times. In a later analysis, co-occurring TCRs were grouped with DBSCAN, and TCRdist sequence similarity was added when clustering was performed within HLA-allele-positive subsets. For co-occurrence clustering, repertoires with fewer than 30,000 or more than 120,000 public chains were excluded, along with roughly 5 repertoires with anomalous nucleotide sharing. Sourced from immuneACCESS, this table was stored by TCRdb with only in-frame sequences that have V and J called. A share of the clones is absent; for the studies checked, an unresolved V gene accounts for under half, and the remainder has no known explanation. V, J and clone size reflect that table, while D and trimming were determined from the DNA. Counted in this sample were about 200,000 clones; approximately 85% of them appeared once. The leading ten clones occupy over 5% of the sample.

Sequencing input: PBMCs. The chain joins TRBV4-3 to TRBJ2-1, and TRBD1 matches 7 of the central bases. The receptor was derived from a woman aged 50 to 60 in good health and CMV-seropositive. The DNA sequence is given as TGCGCCAGTAGGGACAGTTACTACAATGAGCAGTTCTTC. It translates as CASRDSYYNEQFF.